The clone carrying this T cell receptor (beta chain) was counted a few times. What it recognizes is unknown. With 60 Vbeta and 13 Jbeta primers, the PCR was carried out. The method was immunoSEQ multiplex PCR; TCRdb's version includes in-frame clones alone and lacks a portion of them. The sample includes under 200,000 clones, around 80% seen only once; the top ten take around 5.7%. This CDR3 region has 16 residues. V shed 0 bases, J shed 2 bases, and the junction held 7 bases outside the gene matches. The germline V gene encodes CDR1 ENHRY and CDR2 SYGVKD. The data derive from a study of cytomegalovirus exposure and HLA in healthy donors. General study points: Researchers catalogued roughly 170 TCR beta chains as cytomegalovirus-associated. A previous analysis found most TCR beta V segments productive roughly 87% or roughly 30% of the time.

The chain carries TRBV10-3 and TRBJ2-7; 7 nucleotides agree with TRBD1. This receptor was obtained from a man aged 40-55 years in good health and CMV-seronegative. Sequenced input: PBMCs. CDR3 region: CAISESRGDRAYEQYF. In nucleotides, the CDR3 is TGTGCCATCAGTGAGTCGAGGGGTGACAGGGCCTACGAGCAGTACTTC.